The sequence of this T cell receptor (beta chain) was determined in a study of CXCR3-negative and CXCR3-positive naive CD8 T cells. Study outcomes and limitations: Naive cells positive for CXCR3 carried more hydrophobic TRB CDR3s than CXCR3-negative ones.

Definition of naive CD8+ T cells rested on a CD45RO-CCR7+CD27+CD95- profile. In preparing the TRB cDNA libraries, 5' RACE with UMI labels was used. For each CDR3 protein, TCRdb gives one entry from its re-call of the 5' RACE reads, without DNA. This sample's clone table lists 150,000 or so distinct CDR3 sequences. Remarks on this clonotype: As yet, its antigen is unknown.

Germline assignment: CDR1 SEHNR and CDR2 FQNEAQ (reference sequence). The CDR3 has 13 residues. The clonotype was recovered from a human donor in good health. Some clones in this sample may be carry-over from other donors' samples. The chain links TRBV7-9 to TRBJ2-7; with no DNA, the TCRdb D assignment of TRBD1 cannot be verified. The specimen sequenced was naive CXCR3+ CD8+ T cells from blood. Subset here: CD45RO-CCR7+CD27+CD95- naive CD8+ T cells expressing CXCR3 (TNR3+). CDR3 sequence: CASSPGATYELYF. Variable domain in full (rest from reference TRBV7-9 and TRBJ2-7): DTGVSQNPRHKITKRGQNVTFRCDPISEHNRLYWYRQTLGQGPEFLTYFQNEAQLEKSRLLSDRFSAERPKGSFSTLEIQRTEQGDSAMYLCASSPGATYELYFGPGTRLTVT.